A selection of T cell receptor beta chains follows, all from one sample in a study of control samples from healthy donors and cancer patients. Libraries were prepared by immunoSEQ multiplex PCR; TCRdb keeps only in-frame clonotypes and omits some of them. The data show about 130,000 clones, about 95% seen once. Sequenced material: blood. These receptors originate from a man younger than 40 in good health. Both conserved end residues are part of each CDR3. A D gene is named only where the DNA matches it firmly. A row's size may be missing; if present it is once, few, many or a size class.

j_call	d_call	v_call	clone_size	cdr3_aa	cdr3_nt
TRBJ2-7	.	TRBV15	.	CATSKDRTTYEQYF	TGTGCCACCAGCAAGGATAGAACGACCTACGAGCAGTACTTC
TRBJ2-7	TRBD1	TRBV5-6	.	CASSFGQGSYEQYF	TGTGCCAGCAGCTTCGGACAGGGGTCCTACGAGCAGTACTTC
TRBJ1-5	TRBD1	TRBV6-5	.	CASRQGRNQPQHF	TGTGCCAGCAGACAGGGGAGGAATCAGCCCCAGCATTTT
TRBJ2-3	.	TRBV6-6	.	CASSYVSTDTQYF	TGTGCCAGCAGTTACGTTAGCACAGATACGCAGTATTTT
TRBJ1-3	.	TRBV27	.	CASSLRGGGLGNTIYF	TGTGCCAGCAGTTTACGGGGAGGGGGGCTTGGAAACACCATATATTTT
TRBJ2-7	.	TRBV10-3	.	CAISERSFGAYEQYF	TGTGCCATCAGTGAGAGGTCTTTTGGGGCCTACGAGCAGTACTTC
TRBJ2-7	.	TRBV6-2/TRBV6-3	.	CASSYHGTRDYEQYF	TGTGCCAGCAGTTACCACGGGACACGAGACTACGAGCAGTACTTC
TRBJ1-5	.	TRBV27	.	CASSLRQATAGNQPQHF	TGTGCCAGCAGTCTTCGCCAGGCTACAGCTGGCAATCAGCCCCAGCATTTT
TRBJ1-4	.	TRBV2	.	CASMNVGAEELFF	TGTGCCAGCATGAACGTCGGGGCCGAGGAACTGTTTTTT
TRBJ1-5	TRBD1	TRBV2	.	CASSAGGSNQPQHF	TGTGCCAGCAGTGCAGGGGGGAGCAATCAGCCCCAGCATTTT
TRBJ1-1	.	TRBV3-1/TRBV3-2	.	CASSQDLRVNTEAFF	TGTGCCAGCAGCCAAGACCTCAGGGTGAACACTGAAGCTTTCTTT
TRBJ1-4	TRBD1	TRBV7-9	.	CASSGQGVGEKLFF	TGTGCCAGCAGTGGACAGGGGGTGGGGGAAAAACTGTTTTTT
TRBJ2-6	TRBD1	TRBV4-3	.	CASSARGQGVGANVLTF	TGCGCCAGCAGCGCTCGTGGACAGGGGGTCGGGGCCAACGTCCTGACTTTC
TRBJ1-1	.	TRBV9	.	CASKEGNRDTEAFF	TGTGCCAGCAAAGAAGGAAACAGGGACACTGAAGCTTTCTTT
TRBJ2-7	.	TRBV11-2	.	CASSFGAEQYF	TGTGCCAGCAGCTTTGGTGCCGAGCAGTACTTC
TRBJ1-1	.	TRBV7-9	.	CASSLQARQNTEAFF	TGTGCCAGCAGCTTACAGGCCAGGCAAAACACTGAAGCTTTCTTT
TRBJ1-2	TRBD1	TRBV6-2/TRBV6-3	.	CASSRDRVDGYTF	TGTGCCAGCAGCCGGGACAGGGTAGACGGCTACACCTTC
TRBJ2-7	.	TRBV7-8	once	CASSLVAGSYEQYF	TGTGCCAGCAGCTTAGTCGCCGGATCCTACGAGCAGTACTTC
TRBJ2-2	TRBD2	TRBV27	.	CASSTSANTGELFF	TGTGCCAGCTCAACTAGCGCGAACACCGGGGAGCTGTTTTTT
TRBJ1-4	.	TRBV7-2	.	CASSPPGATNEKLFF	TGTGCCAGCAGCCCGCCGGGGGCAACTAATGAAAAACTGTTTTTT
TRBJ1-2	TRBD1	TRBV6-2/TRBV6-3	.	CASSTGQGVGYTF	TGTGCCAGCAGTACGGGACAGGGAGTTGGCTACACCTTC
TRBJ1-2	.	TRBV5-5	.	CASSPRVAFAGYTF	TGTGCCAGCAGCCCCCGTGTGGCCTTTGCTGGCTACACCTTC
TRBJ1-6	.	TRBV14	.	CASSQLSTGNNSPLHF	TGTGCCAGCAGCCAACTCTCGACGGGAAATAATTCACCCCTCCACTTT
TRBJ1-6	.	TRBV5-1	.	CASSYSGTPLHF	TGCGCCAGCAGCTACTCGGGCACACCCCTCCACTTT
TRBJ2-1	.	TRBV6-2/TRBV6-3	.	CASSYGQAGYNEQFF	TGTGCCAGCAGTTACGGGCAGGCAGGCTACAATGAGCAGTTCTTC
TRBJ1-1	.	TRBV3-1/TRBV3-2	.	CASSHGHPTPLDEAFF	TGTGCCAGCAGCCACGGGCACCCGACACCCCTGGACGAAGCTTTCTTT
TRBJ2-7	TRBD2	TRBV30	.	CAWRDVRGGTYEQYF	TGTGCCTGGAGAGACGTTCGGGGAGGGACTTACGAGCAGTACTTC
TRBJ1-2	.	TRBV6-2/TRBV6-3	.	CASSYTGTLGGYTF	TGTGCCAGCAGTTACACCGGGACTCTGGGGGGCTACACCTTC
TRBJ1-3	.	TRBV5-6	.	CASSSAGTLSGNTIYF	TGTGCCAGCAGCTCCGCCGGGACACTCTCTGGAAACACCATATATTTT
TRBJ1-3	.	TRBV29-1	.	CSVKTYSGNTIYF	TGCAGCGTGAAGACCTACTCTGGAAACACCATATATTTT
TRBJ1-1	.	TRBV20-1	.	CSASPGTEAFF	TGCAGTGCTAGCCCCGGGACTGAAGCTTTCTTT
TRBJ1-1	.	TRBV11-2	.	CASSLDGVNTEAFF	TGTGCCAGCAGCTTAGACGGTGTGAACACTGAAGCTTTCTTT
TRBJ1-3	.	TRBV29-1	.	CSVRLAEGNTIYF	TGCAGCGTGCGCCTTGCTGAAGGAAACACCATATATTTT
TRBJ1-1	.	TRBV2	.	CASSVVSNTEAFF	TGTGCCAGCAGTGTGGTCTCGAACACTGAAGCTTTCTTT
TRBJ2-7	.	TRBV5-4	.	CASSLTRVGEQYF	TGTGCCAGCAGCTTAACTCGGGTCGGCGAGCAGTACTTC
TRBJ2-3	TRBD2	TRBV7-6	.	CASSLDGGAGTDTQYF	TGTGCCAGCAGCTTGGACGGGGGGGCCGGCACAGATACGCAGTATTTT
TRBJ1-6	.	TRBV6-1	.	CASSELGWSYNSPLHF	TGTGCCAGCAGTGAACTGGGTTGGTCCTATAATTCACCCCTCCACTTT
TRBJ1-2	.	TRBV5-8	.	CASSGTSRAVGDYGYTF	TGTGCCAGCAGCGGAACCTCGAGGGCGGTCGGTGACTATGGCTACACCTTC
TRBJ2-2	.	TRBV2	.	CASRGGKNTGELFF	TGTGCCTCTCGAGGGGGGAAAAACACCGGGGAGCTGTTTTTT
TRBJ1-1	.	TRBV2	.	CASRRTPRTEAFF	TGTGCCAGCAGAAGGACCCCGCGGACTGAAGCTTTCTTT
TRBJ1-2	.	TRBV4-3	.	CASSQGTANGYTF	TGCGCCAGCAGCCAAGGGACAGCAAATGGCTACACCTTC
TRBJ2-7	TRBD1	TRBV27	.	CASSRQGTNEQYF	TGTGCCAGCAGTCGACAGGGGACAAACGAGCAGTACTTC
TRBJ2-7	.	TRBV4-3	.	CASSLALGLLYEQYF	TGCGCCAGCAGCCTCGCTCTTGGACTACTCTACGAGCAGTACTTC
TRBJ1-3	.	TRBV19	.	CASSMGQTGNTIYF	TGTGCCAGTAGTATGGGGCAGACTGGAAACACCATATATTTT
TRBJ1-1	.	TRBV7-2	.	CASSSTGYVNTEAFF	TGTGCCAGCAGCTCGACAGGATATGTGAACACTGAAGCTTTCTTT
TRBJ1-2	.	TRBV5-1	.	CASSPVGDYGYTF	TGCGCCAGCAGCCCCGTGGGGGACTATGGCTACACCTTC
TRBJ2-3	.	TRBV24-1	.	CATGAGSTDTQYF	TGTGCCACCGGGGCGGGTAGCACAGATACGCAGTATTTT
TRBJ2-1	.	TRBV5-1	.	CASSLDTGIIRNEQFF	TGCGCCAGCAGCTTGGATACAGGGATAATTCGCAATGAGCAGTTCTTC
TRBJ2-7	TRBD1	TRBV27	.	CASSLGTGGAYEQYF	TGTGCCAGCAGTTTGGGGACAGGGGGCGCCTACGAGCAGTACTTC
TRBJ2-5	TRBD1	TRBV28	.	CASSLGLGTGSQETQYF	TGTGCCAGCAGTTTAGGGTTAGGGACAGGGTCCCAAGAGACCCAGTACTTC
TRBJ1-6	.	TRBV5-4	.	CASSFTRDSPLHF	TGTGCCAGCAGCTTCACGAGGGATTCACCCCTCCACTTT
TRBJ1-5	.	TRBV19	once	CASSILGTNQPQHF	TGTGCCAGTAGTATTCTCGGGACAAATCAGCCCCAGCATTTT
TRBJ2-3	.	TRBV12-5	few	CASLDPWGTDTQYF	TGTGCTAGCCTCGACCCGTGGGGCACAGATACGCAGTATTTT
TRBJ2-3	.	TRBV7-9	.	CASRLVQDTQYF	TGTGCCAGCAGACTGGTGCAAGATACGCAGTATTTT